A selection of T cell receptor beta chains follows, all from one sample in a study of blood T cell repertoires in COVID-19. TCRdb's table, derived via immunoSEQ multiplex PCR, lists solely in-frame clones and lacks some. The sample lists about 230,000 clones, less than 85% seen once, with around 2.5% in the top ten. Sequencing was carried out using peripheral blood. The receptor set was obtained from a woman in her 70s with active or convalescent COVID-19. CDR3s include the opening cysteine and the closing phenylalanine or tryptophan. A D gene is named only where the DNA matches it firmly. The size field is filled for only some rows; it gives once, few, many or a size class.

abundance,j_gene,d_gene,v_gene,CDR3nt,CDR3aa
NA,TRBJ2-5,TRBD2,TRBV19,TGTGCCAGTAGTCCCGGGAGGGAGACCCAGTACTTC,CASSPGRETQYF
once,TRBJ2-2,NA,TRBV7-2,TGTGCCAGCAGCTTCCCGTCCGGGACACCGAACACCGGGGAGCTGTTTTTT,CASSFPSGTPNTGELFF
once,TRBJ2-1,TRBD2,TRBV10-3,TGTGCCATCATTTTAGCGGGAGCCTACAATGAGCAGTTCTTC,CAIILAGAYNEQFF
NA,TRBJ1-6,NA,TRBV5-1,TGCGCCAGCAGCTTTGGAGAGGCGATTTCACCCCTCCACTTT,CASSFGEAISPLHF
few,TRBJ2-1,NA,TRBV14,TGTGCCAGCAGCCAAGCGAGAACGACAGGTGAGCAGTTCTTC,CASSQARTTGEQFF
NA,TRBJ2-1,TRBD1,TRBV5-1,TGCGCCAGCAGCCCGGGACAGGCCTCCTACAATGAGCAGTTCTTC,CASSPGQASYNEQFF
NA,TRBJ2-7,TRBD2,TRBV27,TGTGCCAGCACCTCTGTGGCTAGCGGGAGTTACGAGCAGTACTTC,CASTSVASGSYEQYF
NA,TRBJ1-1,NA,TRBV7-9,TGTGCCAGCAGCTTCGGGGAGCACCTGGAAGCTTTCTTT,CASSFGEHLEAFF
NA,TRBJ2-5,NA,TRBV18,TGTGCCAGCTCACCAGGGAGCGGACAAGAGACCCAGTACTTC,CASSPGSGQETQYF
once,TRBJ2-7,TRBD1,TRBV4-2,TGTGCCAGCAGCCAGCCGGGACAGGGCGGGGACGAGCAGTACTTC,CASSQPGQGGDEQYF
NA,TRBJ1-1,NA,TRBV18,TGTGCCAGCTCACCTGGGAGGGGCAGGGACACTGAAGCTTTCTTT,CASSPGRGRDTEAFF
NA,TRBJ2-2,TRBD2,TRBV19,TGTGCCAGTAGTATCCTAGCGGGGGCGGGACCAGGGGAGCTGTTTTTT,CASSILAGAGPGELFF
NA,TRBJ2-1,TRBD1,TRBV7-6,TGTGCCAGCAGCCTTGTAGGGGGCAGGCCCCAGTTCTTC,CASSLVGGRPQFF
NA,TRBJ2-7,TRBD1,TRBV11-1,TGTGCCAGCAGCCTTCAGGGGGCTACCTACGAGCAGTACTTC,CASSLQGATYEQYF
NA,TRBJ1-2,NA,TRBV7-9,TGTGCCAGCACCCCTCTCTCAGGGGTTGGTGGCTACACCTTC,CASTPLSGVGGYTF
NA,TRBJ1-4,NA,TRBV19,TGTGCCAGTAGTATAGCCGGGGTTGATGAAAAACTGTTTTTT,CASSIAGVDEKLFF
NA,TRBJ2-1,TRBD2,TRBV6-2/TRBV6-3,TGTGCCAGCAGTGGACTAGCGGCCAGCTCCTACAATGAGCAGTTCTTC,CASSGLAASSYNEQFF
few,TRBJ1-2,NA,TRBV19,TGTGCCAGTAGTACGCTCTACGTGGGAGCTAACTATGGCTACACCTTC,CASSTLYVGANYGYTF
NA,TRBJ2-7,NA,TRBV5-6,TGTGCCAGCAGCTTGGTAGGGAGCTACGAGCAGTACTTC,CASSLVGSYEQYF